These 6 T cell receptor beta chains were sequenced from one sample in a study of blood T cells in healthy people across ages. A second about 6 to 12 cycle PCR used barcoded and J-beta primers. TCRdb redid the calling of the 5' RACE reads with MiXCR, one entry per CDR3 protein. The table has just over 1 million distinct CDR3 sequences, around 45% seen once; the top ten hold approximately 20%. Sequencing used blood. The receptors here all came from a woman aged 55-69 years in good health.

The chain carries TRBV7-2 and TRBJ1-3; D is unresolved. The germline V and J ends were trimmed by 5 bases and 0 bases, with 14 bases remaining between them. Per germline, CDR1 SGHTA and CDR2 FQGNSA. The CDR3 loop spans 16 amino acids. The CDR3 here is CASSLSTPNSGNTIYF. The CDR3, as DNA: TGTGCCAGCAGCCTCTCTACTCCGAACTCTGGAAACACCATATATTTT.

This clonotype was seen more than once but under ten times. V usage is TRBV6-6 and J usage is TRBJ2-1; D is perhaps TRBD1 or TRBD2 (6 bases each). The CDR3 contains 13 residues. V was pared by 7 bases and J by 4 bases, with 11 bases between. Germline CDR1 is MNHNY and CDR2 is SVGAGI (reference sequence). CDR3 sequence: CASTGGSYNEQFF. CDR3 coding DNA: TGTGCCAGCACCGGGGGCAGTTACAATGAGCAGTTCTTC.

The genes are TRBV5-1 and TRBJ1-1, with D tentatively TRBD1 (5 bases). The CDR3 has 14 residues. Trimming cost V 5 bases and J 5 bases, with 16 bases left between them. Germline V gives CDR1 SGHRS, CDR2 YFSETQ. The CDR3 loop reads CASRSSGWGTEAFF. CDR3 in DNA: TGCGCCAGCAGGTCCTCAGGGTGGGGGACTGAAGCTTTCTTT.

This sequence joins TRBV2 and TRBJ2-1, with 7 positions matching TRBD2. CDR3 length: 15 residues. The germline V gene has CDR1 SNHLY and CDR2 FYNNEI. The J segment lost 9 bases and the V segment lost 4 bases, leaving 12 bases of the junction unmatched. Here the CDR3 DNA reads TGTGCCAGCAGTGGAGGACTAGGCGATCGGGGTGAGCAGTTCTTC. Protein sequence: CASSGGLGDRGEQFF.

The rearrangement joins TRBV20-1 to TRBJ1-4, with 8 positions matching TRBD1. Germline loops: CDR1 DFQATT, CDR2 SNEGSKA (reference sequence). The ends lost 5 bases at V and 8 bases at J; junction bases unmatched: 10. The CDR3 has 14 residues. CDR3 sequence reads: CSAQHQGAGEKLFF. The DNA for the CDR3 is TGCAGTGCTCAACATCAGGGGGCGGGGGAAAAACTGTTTTTT.

The V and J genes are TRBV20-1 and TRBJ2-3; 12 bases are shared with TRBD2. Germline lookup yields CDR1 DFQATT and CDR2 SNEGSKA (reference sequence). The CDR3 runs 16 residues. V trimming: 0 bases; J trimming: 4 bases; junction bases outside the gene matches: 5. CDR3 sequence reads: CSARDPGTSGPDTQYF. CDR3 coding DNA: TGCAGTGCTAGAGACCCTGGGACTAGCGGGCCAGATACGCAGTATTTT.